The 10 T cell receptor beta chains listed next were all sequenced from one sample in a study of T cell responses to AZD1222 COVID-19 vaccine. Produced via immunoSEQ multiplex PCR; TCRdb's table is partial and in-frame only. The sample records tens of thousands of clones, approximately 81% being singletons. The sequenced sample was peripheral blood, obtained on day 0 of AZD1222 vaccination. The receptor source for this set is an adult in good health.

In nucleotides, the CDR3 is TGTGCCAGCTCACCGCCGACTAGCGGGGGGTATTCCGAGACCCAGTACTTC. Encoded protein: CASSPPTSGGYSETQYF. The V and J genes are TRBV18 and TRBJ2-5; TRBD2 aligns across 13 bases. CDR3 size: 17 residues. V trimming: 3 bases; J trimming: 5 bases; junction bases outside the gene matches: 9. Per the germline V gene, CDR1 is KGHSH and CDR2 is LQKENI.

The sample holds a few counts of this clone. The sample carries other DNA sequences with the same CDR3. The chain couples TRBV18 to TRBJ1-1; D gene unclear. Germline-derived CDR1 and CDR2 are KGHSH and LQKENI. V was shortened by 3 bases and J by 4 bases, with 12 bases between the two germline ends. This CDR3 region has 14 residues. The CDR3 protein is CASSPGGSGTEAFF. The CDR3 bases are TGTGCCAGCTCACCGGGCGGCTCTGGCACTGAAGCTTTCTTT.

V and J are TRBV2 and TRBJ2-1; D gene ambiguous. Trimming shortened V by 6 bases and J by 3 bases, and 9 bases separated the two germline ends. Germline CDR1 is SNHLY and CDR2 is FYNNEI. The CDR3 spans 13 residues. The CDR3 region has the DNA TGTGCCAGCAGGGTAATCCTCTACAATGAGCAGTTCTTC. Translation gives CASRVILYNEQFF.

The J gene is TRBJ1-6, the V gene TRBV7-2; D is possibly TRBD1 (5 bases). The CDR3 loop spans 17 amino acids. Trimming removed 0 bases at V and 10 bases at J, with 19 bases between. The V gene's germline CDR1 is SGHTA and CDR2 FQGNSA. The CDR3 region is CASSLAGTGGLGSPLHF. The CDR3 DNA sequence: TGTGCCAGCAGCTTAGCGGGTACAGGAGGGCTTGGCTCACCCCTCCACTTT. Together with reference TRBV7-2 and TRBJ1-6, the CDR3 gives the full variable domain: GAGVSQSPSNKVTEKGKDVELRCDPISGHTALYWYRQSLGQGLEFLIYFQGNSAPDKSGLPSDRFSAERTGGSVSTLTIQRTQQEDSAVYLCASSLAGTGGLGSPLHFGNGTRLTVT.

This clone was observed a handful of times. The chain carries TRBV12-3 or TRBV12-4 and TRBJ1-2; D unclear. V lost 2 bases to trimming and J lost 4 bases, with 5 bases between them. The CDR3 has 12 residues. The CDR3 loop reads CASSLPLYGYTF. Here the CDR3 DNA reads TGTGCCAGCAGTTTACCTCTCTATGGCTACACCTTC.

V usage is TRBV7-3 and J usage is TRBJ2-1; possibly TRBD2 for D (6 bases). The ends were cut back, 4 bases at V and 5 bases at J, with 9 bases in the middle. Germline V gene sequence: CDR1 SGHTA, CDR2 FQGTGA. This CDR3 spans 13 amino acids. The CDR3 nucleotides read TGTGCCAGCAGCTCCCGGGAGCACAATGAGCAGTTCTTC. Protein product: CASSSREHNEQFF.

This chain connects TRBV5-1 to TRBJ2-3; TRBD1 might be the D (6 bases). The germline V and J ends were trimmed by 2 bases and 4 bases, with 11 bases remaining between them. Germline CDR1 and CDR2: SGHRS and YFSETQ. The CDR3 contains 14 residues. Here the CDR3 DNA reads TGCGCCAGCAGCTTTCCGACAGGAGCAGATACGCAGTATTTT. Its protein is CASSFPTGADTQYF.

The J gene is TRBJ1-2, the V gene TRBV25-1; 8 positions agree with TRBD1. The CDR3 loop spans 16 amino acids. Germline V gene sequence: CDR1 MGHDK, CDR2 SYGVNS. The J segment lost 7 bases and the V segment lost 6 bases, leaving 16 bases of the junction unmatched. In DNA form, the CDR3 reads TGTGCCAGCAGCGTAACAGGGGGAGGCTCGAGCGGTGGCTACACCTTC. Amino acids: CASSVTGGGSSGGYTF.

This clone has only one observation. This sequence joins TRBV11-2 and TRBJ1-4; D may be TRBD1 (6 bases). Germline CDR1 reads SGHAT; CDR2 reads FQNNGV. The length of the CDR3 is 15 residues. Trimming removed 4 bases from V and 5 bases from J, with 14 bases in between. The CDR3 reads CASSSVTGLNEKLFF. DNA for the CDR3: TGTGCCAGCAGCTCGGTGACAGGACTAAATGAAAAACTGTTTTTT.

The J gene is TRBJ2-2, the V gene TRBV10-3, with 11 bases fitting TRBD2. The ends lost 6 bases at V and 4 bases at J; junction bases unmatched: 4. The germline V gene encodes CDR1 ENHRY and CDR2 SYGVKD. This CDR3 has 15 residues. CDR3 DNA: TGTGCCATCAGCGGTAGCGGGGGGGCCACCGGGGAGCTGTTTTTT. Protein: CAISGSGGATGELFF.